This T cell receptor beta chain was identified during a study of cytomegalovirus exposure and HLA in healthy donors. Findings and caveats of the study: Cytomegalovirus association was listed for under 200 TCR beta chains.

Every donor was a healthy person donating bone marrow. Donors were nominally healthy when sampled, though unrecorded immune exposures were likely. The CDR3 runs to 16 residues. In germline, CDR1 is MGHRA, CDR2 YSYEKL. J lost 3 bases, V lost 4 bases, and 7 bases had no gene match. On this clone itself: Its antigen is not identified.

Use of 60 Vbeta and 13 Jbeta primers characterized the PCR. Clones were read by immunoSEQ multiplex PCR, and TCRdb kept only the in-frame ones, dropping some. This table has 150,000 to 200,000 clones, 80% appearing once. This clonotype originated in a man younger than 40 in good health and CMV-seropositive. This chain joins TRBV4-1 and TRBJ2-3, with 10 positions matching TRBD2. Specimen: PBMCs. CDR3 bases: TGCGCCAGCAGCCCGTCTAGCGGGAGCCTAACAGATACGCAGTATTTT. It translates to CASSPSSGSLTDTQYF.